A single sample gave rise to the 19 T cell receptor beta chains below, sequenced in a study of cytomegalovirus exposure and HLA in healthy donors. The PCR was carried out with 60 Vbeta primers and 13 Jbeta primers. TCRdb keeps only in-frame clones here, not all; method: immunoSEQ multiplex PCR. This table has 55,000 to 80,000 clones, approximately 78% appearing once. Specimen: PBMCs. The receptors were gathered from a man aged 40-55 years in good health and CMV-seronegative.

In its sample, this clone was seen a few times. The CDR3 loop is CACRDREITGELFF. In DNA, the CDR3 is TGTGCCTGTCGGGACAGGGAAATAACCGGGGAGCTGTTTTTT. This chain uses TRBV2 with TRBJ2-2; TRBD1 aligns across 9 bases. The CDR3 is 14 amino acids. Looked up from germline, CDR1 is SNHLY and CDR2 is FYNNEI. The trim removed 11 bases at V and 5 bases at J, leaving 9 bases unmatched.

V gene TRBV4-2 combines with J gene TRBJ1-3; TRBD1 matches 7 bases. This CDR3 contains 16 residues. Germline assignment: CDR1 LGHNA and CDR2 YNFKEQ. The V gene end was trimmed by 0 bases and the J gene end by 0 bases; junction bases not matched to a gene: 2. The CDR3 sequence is CASSQDGDSSGNTIYF. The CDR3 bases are TGTGCCAGCAGCCAAGATGGGGACAGCTCTGGAAACACCATATATTTT.

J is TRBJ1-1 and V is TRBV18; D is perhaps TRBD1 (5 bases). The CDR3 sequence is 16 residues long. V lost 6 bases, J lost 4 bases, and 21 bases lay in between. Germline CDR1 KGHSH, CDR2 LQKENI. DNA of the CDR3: TGTGCCAGCTCCCCTCAGGGCCAGGTATTGAGCACTGAAGCTTTCTTT. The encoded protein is CASSPQGQVLSTEAFF.

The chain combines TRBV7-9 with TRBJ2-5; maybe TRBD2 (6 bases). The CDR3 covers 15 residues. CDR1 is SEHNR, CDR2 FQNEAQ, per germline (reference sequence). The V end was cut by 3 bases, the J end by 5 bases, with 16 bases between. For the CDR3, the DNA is TGTGCCAGCAGCTTTACTAGCCGAGGGGCGGAGACCCAGTACTTC. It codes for CASSFTSRGAETQYF.

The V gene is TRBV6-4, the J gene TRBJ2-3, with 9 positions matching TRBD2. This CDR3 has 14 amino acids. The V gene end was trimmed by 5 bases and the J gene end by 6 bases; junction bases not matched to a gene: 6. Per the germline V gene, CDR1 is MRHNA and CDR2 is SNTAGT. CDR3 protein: CASSPAGGIDTQYF. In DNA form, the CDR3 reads TGTGCCAGCAGTCCAGCGGGGGGTATCGATACGCAGTATTTT.

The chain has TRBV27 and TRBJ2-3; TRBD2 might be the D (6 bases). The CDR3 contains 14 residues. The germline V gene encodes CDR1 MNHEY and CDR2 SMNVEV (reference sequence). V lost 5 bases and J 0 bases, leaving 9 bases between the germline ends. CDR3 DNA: TGTGCCAGCAGTCCCGGGGGTAGCACAGATACGCAGTATTTT. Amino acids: CASSPGGSTDTQYF.

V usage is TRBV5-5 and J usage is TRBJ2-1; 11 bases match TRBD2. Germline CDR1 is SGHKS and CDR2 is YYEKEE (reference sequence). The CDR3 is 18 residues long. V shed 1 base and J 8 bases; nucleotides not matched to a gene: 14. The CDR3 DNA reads TGTGCCAGCAGCTTGTGGCTAACCGGGACTAGCGGTAGCGATGAGCAGTTCTTC. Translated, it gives CASSLWLTGTSGSDEQFF.

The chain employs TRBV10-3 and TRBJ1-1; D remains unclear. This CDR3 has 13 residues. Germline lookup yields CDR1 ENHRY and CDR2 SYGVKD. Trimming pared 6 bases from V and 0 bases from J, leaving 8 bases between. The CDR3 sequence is CAIRPTVNTEAFF. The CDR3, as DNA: TGTGCCATCAGGCCTACAGTGAACACTGAAGCTTTCTTT.

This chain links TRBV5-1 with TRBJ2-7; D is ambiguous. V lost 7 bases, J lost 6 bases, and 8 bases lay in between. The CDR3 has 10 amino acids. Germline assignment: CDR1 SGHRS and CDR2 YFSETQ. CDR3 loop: CASSYGEQYF. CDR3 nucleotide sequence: TGCGCCAGCTCTTACGGCGAGCAGTACTTC.

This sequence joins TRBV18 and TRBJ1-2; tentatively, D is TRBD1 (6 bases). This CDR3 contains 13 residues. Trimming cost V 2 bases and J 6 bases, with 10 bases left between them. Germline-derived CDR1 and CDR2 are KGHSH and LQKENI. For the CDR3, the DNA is TGTGCCAGCTCACCAAGGGCAGGGGATGGCTACACCTTC. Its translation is CASSPRAGDGYTF. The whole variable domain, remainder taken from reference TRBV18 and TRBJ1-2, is NAGVMQNPRHLVRRRGQEARLRCSPMKGHSHVYWYRQLPEEGLKFMVYLQKENIIDESGMPKERFSAEFPKEGPSILRIQQVVRGDSAAYFCASSPRAGDGYTFGSGTRLTVV.

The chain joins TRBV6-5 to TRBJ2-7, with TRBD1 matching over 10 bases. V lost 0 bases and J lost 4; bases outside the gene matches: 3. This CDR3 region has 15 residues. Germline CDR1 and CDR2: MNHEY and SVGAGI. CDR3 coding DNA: TGTGCCAGCAGTTACTCTGGGACAGGGGAATACGAGCAGTACTTC. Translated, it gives CASSYSGTGEYEQYF.

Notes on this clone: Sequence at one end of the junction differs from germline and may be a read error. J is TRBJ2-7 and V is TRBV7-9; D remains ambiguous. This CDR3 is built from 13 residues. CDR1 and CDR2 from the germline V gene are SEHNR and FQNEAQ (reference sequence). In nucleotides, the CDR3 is TGTTCCAGCAGCTTGGTACACGACTACGAGCAGTACTTC. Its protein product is CSSSLVHDYEQYF.

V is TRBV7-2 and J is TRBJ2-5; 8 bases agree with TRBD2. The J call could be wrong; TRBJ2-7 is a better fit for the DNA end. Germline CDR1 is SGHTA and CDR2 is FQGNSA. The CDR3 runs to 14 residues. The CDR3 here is CASSLGLAGFEQYF. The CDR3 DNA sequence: TGTGCCAGCAGCTTAGGGTTAGCGGGGTTCGAGCAGTACTTC.

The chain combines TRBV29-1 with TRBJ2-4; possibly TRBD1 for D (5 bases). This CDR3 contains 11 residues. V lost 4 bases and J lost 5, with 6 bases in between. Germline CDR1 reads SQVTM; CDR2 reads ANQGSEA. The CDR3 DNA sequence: TGCAGCGTTGGGGGCCAAAACATTCAGTACTTC. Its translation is CSVGGQNIQYF.

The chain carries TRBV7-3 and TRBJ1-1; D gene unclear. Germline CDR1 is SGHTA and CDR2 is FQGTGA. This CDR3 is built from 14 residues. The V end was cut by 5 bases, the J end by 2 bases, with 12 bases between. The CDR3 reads CASSLGGKNTEAFF. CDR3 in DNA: TGTGCCAGCAGCCTAGGAGGGAAAAACACTGAAGCTTTCTTT.

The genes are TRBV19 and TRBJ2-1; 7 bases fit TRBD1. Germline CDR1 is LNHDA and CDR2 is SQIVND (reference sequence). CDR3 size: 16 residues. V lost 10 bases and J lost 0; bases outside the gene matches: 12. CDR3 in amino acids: CAIADRVPSSYNEQFF. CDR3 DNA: TGTGCCATCGCCGACAGGGTACCCAGCTCCTACAATGAGCAGTTCTTC. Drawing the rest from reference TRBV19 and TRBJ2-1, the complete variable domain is DGGITQSPKYLFRKEGQNVTLSCEQNLNHDAMYWYRQDPGQGLRLIYYSQIVNDFQKGDIAEGYSVSREKKESFPLTVTSAQKNPTAFYLCAIADRVPSSYNEQFFGPGTRLTVL.

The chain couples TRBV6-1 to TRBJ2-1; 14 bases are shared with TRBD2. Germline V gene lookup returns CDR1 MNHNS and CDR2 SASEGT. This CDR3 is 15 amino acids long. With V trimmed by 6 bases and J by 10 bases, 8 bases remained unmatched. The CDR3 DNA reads TGTGCCAGCAGAGAGGGACTAGCGGGAGCAAGGGAGCAGTTCTTC. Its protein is CASREGLAGAREQFF.

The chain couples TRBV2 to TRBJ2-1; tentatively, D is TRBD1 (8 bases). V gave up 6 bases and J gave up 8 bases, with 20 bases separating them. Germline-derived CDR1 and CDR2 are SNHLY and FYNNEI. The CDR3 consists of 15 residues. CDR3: CASRGGTGVVDEQFF. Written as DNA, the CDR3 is TGTGCCAGCAGGGGAGGGACAGGAGTAGTAGATGAGCAGTTCTTC.

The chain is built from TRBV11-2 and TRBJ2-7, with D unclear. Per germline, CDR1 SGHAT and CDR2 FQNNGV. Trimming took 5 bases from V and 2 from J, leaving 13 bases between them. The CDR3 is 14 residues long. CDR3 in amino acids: CASSRLTAAYEQYF. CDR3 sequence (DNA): TGTGCCAGCAGCCGACTCACGGCAGCCTACGAGCAGTACTTC.